The entry that follows covers one TCR beta chain sequence. Antigen specificity is unknown. The CDR3 spans 15 residues. J was trimmed by 6 bases and V by 3 bases; bases with no gene match: 7. CDR1 LGHNA and CDR2 YSLEER come from the germline V gene. This entry comes from a study of T cell responses to AZD1222 COVID-19 vaccine. Study results and caveats: Repertoire sampling occurred only after the peak T cell response. Donors were largely white British and mainly female; clonal diversity was possibly underestimated. Recipients of AZD1222 seropositive at baseline numbered only 5 to 7.

Data came from immunoSEQ multiplex PCR; TCRdb stores just in-frame clones and leaves some out. The sample has over 80,000 clones; 91% are singletons. The receptor's source is an adult who received the AZD1222 COVID-19 vaccine. The starting material was peripheral blood, obtained 28 days after the second AZD1222 dose. The chain combines TRBV4-3 with TRBJ2-4, with 8 bases aligning to TRBD2. The CDR3 sequence is CASSQLGGVGNIQYF. The CDR3 DNA is TGCGCCAGCAGCCAGCTCGGGGGGGTCGGAAACATTCAGTACTTC.